The present entry profiles one T cell receptor (beta chain) with its context. Its antigen remains unknown. This entry belongs to a study of cytomegalovirus exposure and HLA in healthy donors. The primer mix had 60 Vbeta and 13 Jbeta primers. Sequenced by immunoSEQ multiplex PCR; TCRdb stores in-frame clones only, minus some. Of around 95,000 clones in the sample, approximately 79% were seen once. The CDR3 totals 13 residues. The germline gives CDR1 MNHEY, CDR2 SMNVEV (reference sequence). The J segment lost 6 bases and the V segment lost 8 bases, leaving 7 bases of the junction unmatched. General observations from the study: Earlier findings revealed that most TCR beta V segments proved productive either about 90% or about 30% of the time. In vitro experiments confirmed that a few CMV-associated chains were specific for CMV antigens.

The sample comprised PBMCs. The clonotype comes from a male donor in good health and CMV-seronegative. The chain uses TRBV27 and TRBJ2-7, with 10 bases aligning to TRBD2. The CDR3 DNA is TGTGCCAGCCGGCCTAGCGGGAGTAGCGAGCAGTACTTC. Translating gives CASRPSGSSEQYF.